This entry lists 6 T cell receptor beta chains sequenced from one sample in a study of T cell responses to AZD1222 COVID-19 vaccine. The protocol was immunoSEQ multiplex PCR, while the TCRdb copy is restricted to in-frame clones and leaves out a portion. The sample holds 100,000 to 150,000 clones, 88% seen once. Sequences were derived from peripheral blood, sampled 28 days after the second AZD1222 dose. The receptors originated from an adult who received the AZD1222 COVID-19 vaccine.

The chain combines TRBV27 with TRBJ2-5, with D possibly being TRBD2 (5 bases). V shed 5 bases and J shed 4 bases, with 11 bases lying between them. The CDR3 spans 13 residues. CDR1 and CDR2 from the germline V gene are MNHEY and SMNVEV (reference sequence). CDR3 residues: CASSTSWGETQYF. CDR3 DNA sequence: TGTGCCAGCAGTACTAGTTGGGGAGAGACCCAGTACTTC.

The rearrangement joins TRBV19 to TRBJ2-1; no clear D. CDR1 and CDR2 (germline): LNHDA, SQIVND (reference sequence). Trimming removed 6 bases at V and 4 bases at J, with 4 bases between. The CDR3 runs to 11 residues. The CDR3 is CASSLYNEQFF. As DNA, the CDR3 is TGTGCCAGTAGCTTATACAATGAGCAGTTCTTC. The whole variable domain, filled in from reference TRBV19 and TRBJ2-1, reads DGGITQSPKYLFRKEGQNVTLSCEQNLNHDAMYWYRQDPGQGLRLIYYSQIVNDFQKGDIAEGYSVSREKKESFPLTVTSAQKNPTAFYLCASSLYNEQFFGPGTRLTVL.

This chain links TRBV3-1 (or the pseudogene TRBV3-2) with TRBJ2-3; D could derive from TRBD1 or TRBD2 (5 bases each). V gave up 2 bases and J gave up 2 bases, with 17 bases separating them. Germline V gene lookup returns CDR1 LGHDT and CDR2 YNNKEL (reference sequence). The CDR3 is made up of 17 amino acids. CDR3 in amino acids: CASSQRSRGGPTDTQYF. The CDR3 nucleotides read TGTGCCAGCAGCCAAAGATCCCGTGGGGGTCCCACAGATACGCAGTATTTT.

J is TRBJ2-2 and V is TRBV5-1; either TRBD1 or TRBD2 may supply D (5 bases each). This CDR3 is 16 amino acids long. The germline V and J ends were trimmed by 2 bases and 2 bases, with 13 bases remaining between them. Germline loops: CDR1 SGHRS, CDR2 YFSETQ. The CDR3 here is CASSFGAGINTGELFF. In DNA form, the CDR3 reads TGCGCCAGCAGCTTCGGGGCAGGGATAAACACCGGGGAGCTGTTTTTT.

The CDR3 sequence: CASSTLLAEATNEQFF. CDR3 in DNA: TGTGCCAGTAGTACTCTTCTAGCGGAAGCTACCAATGAGCAGTTCTTC. This rearrangement joins TRBV19 to TRBJ2-1, with 7 bases fitting TRBD2. The germline gives CDR1 LNHDA, CDR2 SQIVND (reference sequence). Trimming at V came to 4 bases and at J to 6 bases, leaving 12 bases not matched to a gene. This CDR3 contains 16 residues.

The gene calls are TRBV29-1 and TRBJ1-2; D perhaps matches TRBD1 (5 bases). The V gene's germline CDR1 is SQVTM and CDR2 ANQGSEA. The germline V and J ends were trimmed by 5 bases and 4 bases, with 14 bases remaining between them. CDR3 length: 13 amino acids. Here the CDR3 reads CSVSHAGSYGYTF. The CDR3 DNA reads TGCAGCGTTTCTCACGCAGGGTCCTATGGCTACACCTTC.